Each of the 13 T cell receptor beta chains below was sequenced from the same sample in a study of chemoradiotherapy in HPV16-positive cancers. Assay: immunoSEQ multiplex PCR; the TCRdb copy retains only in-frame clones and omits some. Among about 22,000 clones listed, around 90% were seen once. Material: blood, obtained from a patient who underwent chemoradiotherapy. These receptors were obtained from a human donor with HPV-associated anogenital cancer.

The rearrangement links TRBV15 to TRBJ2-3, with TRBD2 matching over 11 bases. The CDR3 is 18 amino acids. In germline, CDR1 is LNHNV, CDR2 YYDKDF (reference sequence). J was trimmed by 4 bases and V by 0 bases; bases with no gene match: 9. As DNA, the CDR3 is TGTGCCACCAGCAGAGATTTTGGCCTAGCGGGGGGCCCAGATACGCAGTATTTT. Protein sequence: CATSRDFGLAGGPDTQYF.

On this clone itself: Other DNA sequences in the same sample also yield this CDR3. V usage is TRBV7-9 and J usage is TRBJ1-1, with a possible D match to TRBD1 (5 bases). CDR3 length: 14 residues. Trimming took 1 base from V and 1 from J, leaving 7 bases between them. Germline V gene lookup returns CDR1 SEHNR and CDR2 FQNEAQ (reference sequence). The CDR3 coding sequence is TGTGCCAGCAGCTTAGTCGGGGGGAACACTGAAGCTTTCTTT. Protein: CASSLVGGNTEAFF. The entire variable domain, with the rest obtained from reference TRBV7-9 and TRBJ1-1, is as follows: DTGVSQNPRHKITKRGQNVTFRCDPISEHNRLYWYRQTLGQGPEFLTYFQNEAQLEKSRLLSDRFSAERPKGSFSTLEIQRTEQGDSAMYLCASSLVGGNTEAFFGQGTRLTVV.

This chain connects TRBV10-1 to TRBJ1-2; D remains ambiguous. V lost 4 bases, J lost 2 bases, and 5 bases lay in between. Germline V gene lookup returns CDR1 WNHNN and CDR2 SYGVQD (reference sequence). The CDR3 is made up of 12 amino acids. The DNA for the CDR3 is TGCGCCAGCAGTGGTGTAAACTATGGCTACACCTTC. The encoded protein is CASSGVNYGYTF.

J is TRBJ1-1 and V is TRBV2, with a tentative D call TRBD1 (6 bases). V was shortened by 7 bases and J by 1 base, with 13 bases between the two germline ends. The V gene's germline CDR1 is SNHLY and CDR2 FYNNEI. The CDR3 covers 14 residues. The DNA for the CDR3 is TGTGCCAGCATCCCCGGCAGGGGGAACACTGAAGCTTTCTTT. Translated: CASIPGRGNTEAFF.

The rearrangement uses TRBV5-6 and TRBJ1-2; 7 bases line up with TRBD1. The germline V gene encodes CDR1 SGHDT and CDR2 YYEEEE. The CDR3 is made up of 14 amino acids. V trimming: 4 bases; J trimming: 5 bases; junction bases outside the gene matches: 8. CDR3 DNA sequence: TGTGCCAGCAGCACCATCCCGGGACAGTATGGCTACACCTTC. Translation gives CASSTIPGQYGYTF. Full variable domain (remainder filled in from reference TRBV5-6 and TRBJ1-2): DAGVTQSPTHLIKTRGQQVTLRCSPKSGHDTVSWYQQALGQGPQFIFQYYEEEERQRGNFPDRFSGHQFPNYSSELNVNALLLGDSALYLCASSTIPGQYGYTFGSGTRLTVV.

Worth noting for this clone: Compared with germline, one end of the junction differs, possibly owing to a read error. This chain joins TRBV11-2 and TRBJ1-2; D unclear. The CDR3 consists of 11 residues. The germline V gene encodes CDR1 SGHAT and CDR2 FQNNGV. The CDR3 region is CASSLVSDAIF. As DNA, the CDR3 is TGTGCCAGCAGCTTAGTATCGGACGCGATCTTC.

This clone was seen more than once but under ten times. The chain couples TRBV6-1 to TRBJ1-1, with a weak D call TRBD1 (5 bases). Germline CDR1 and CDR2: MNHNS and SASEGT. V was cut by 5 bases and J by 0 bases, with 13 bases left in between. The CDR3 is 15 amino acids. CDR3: CASSWGGTMNTEAFF. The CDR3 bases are TGTGCCAGCAGTTGGGGGGGAACAATGAACACTGAAGCTTTCTTT.

CDR3 region: CASSLRGRTDTQYF. CDR3 sequence (DNA): TGTGCCAGCAGCTTGAGAGGGCGCACAGATACGCAGTATTTT. The rearrangement joins TRBV5-4 to TRBJ2-3; perhaps TRBD2 as D (5 bases). The CDR3 sequence is 14 residues long. Germline V gene sequence: CDR1 SGHNT, CDR2 YYREEE (reference sequence). Trimming pared 1 base from V and 1 base from J, leaving 7 bases between.

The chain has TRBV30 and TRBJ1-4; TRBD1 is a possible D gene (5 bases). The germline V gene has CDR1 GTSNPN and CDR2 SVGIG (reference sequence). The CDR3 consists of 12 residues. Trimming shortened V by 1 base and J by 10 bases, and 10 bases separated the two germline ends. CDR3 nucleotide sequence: TGTGCCTGGAGTGAAGGGGACGGAAAACTGTTTTTT. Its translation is CAWSEGDGKLFF. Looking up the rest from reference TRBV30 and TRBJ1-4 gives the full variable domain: SQTIHQWPATLVQPVGSPLSLECTVEGTSNPNLYWYRQAAGRGLQLLFYSVGIGQISSEVPQNLSASRPQDRQFILSSKKLLLSDSGFYLCAWSEGDGKLFFGSGTQLSVL.

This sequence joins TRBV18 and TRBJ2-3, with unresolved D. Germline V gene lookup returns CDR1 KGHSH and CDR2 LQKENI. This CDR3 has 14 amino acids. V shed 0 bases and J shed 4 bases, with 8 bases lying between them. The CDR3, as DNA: TGTGCCAGCTCACCACCGTCGGTTCCAGATACGCAGTATTTT. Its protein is CASSPPSVPDTQYF.

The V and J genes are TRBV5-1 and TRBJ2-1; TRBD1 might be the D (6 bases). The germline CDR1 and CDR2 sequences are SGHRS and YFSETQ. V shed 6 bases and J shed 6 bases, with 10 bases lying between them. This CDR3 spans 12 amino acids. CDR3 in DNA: TGCGCCAGCACTGGACAGACCAATGAGCAGTTCTTC. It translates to CASTGQTNEQFF.

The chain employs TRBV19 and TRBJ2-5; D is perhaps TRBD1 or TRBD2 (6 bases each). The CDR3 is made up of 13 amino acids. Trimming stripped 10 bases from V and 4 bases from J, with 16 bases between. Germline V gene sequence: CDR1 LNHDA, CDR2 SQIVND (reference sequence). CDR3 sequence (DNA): TGTGCCACCAGAGGGGGGCAGGGAGAGACCCAGTACTTC. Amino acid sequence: CATRGGQGETQYF.

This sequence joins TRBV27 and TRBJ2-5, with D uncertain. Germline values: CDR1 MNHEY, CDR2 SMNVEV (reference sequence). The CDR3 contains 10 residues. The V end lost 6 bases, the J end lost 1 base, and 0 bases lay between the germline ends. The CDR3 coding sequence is TGTGCCAGCAGCCAAGAGACCCAGTACTTC. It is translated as CASSQETQYF.